This is a list of T cell receptor beta chains from one sample in a study of control samples from healthy donors and cancer patients. The table came from immunoSEQ multiplex PCR; TCRdb's copy has only in-frame clones and leaves some out. The table records approximately 74,000 clones, less than 95% of them present only once. The sequencing input was blood. The origin of the receptors is a woman aged 30 to 39 in good health. Both conserved end residues are part of each CDR3. The order of the fields is D gene, clone size, V gene, J gene, CDR3 protein, CDR3 DNA. The D gene is left open where the match is weak. For some rows the clone size is stated as once, few or many, or as a class when expanded; others skip it.

TRBD2	NA	TRBV23-1	TRBJ2-7	CASTNEDGLAAPYEQYF	TGCGCCAGCACGAATGAGGACGGACTAGCGGCCCCCTACGAGCAGTACTTC
NA	once	TRBV7-2	TRBJ2-3	CASSPGLSTDTQYF	TGTGCCAGCAGCCCCGGACTAAGCACAGATACGCAGTATTTT
TRBD1	NA	TRBV3-1/TRBV3-2	TRBJ1-2	CASSQDGTAYGYTF	TGTGCCAGCAGCCAAGATGGGACAGCCTATGGCTACACCTTC
TRBD1	NA	TRBV5-4	TRBJ1-1	CASYRGRGNTEAFF	TGTGCCAGTTACAGGGGGCGCGGGAACACTGAAGCTTTCTTT
TRBD1	NA	TRBV7-6	TRBJ1-5	CASSRPGTGGSNQPQHF	TGTGCCAGCAGCCGCCCTGGGACAGGTGGGTCCAATCAGCCCCAGCATTTT
TRBD2	NA	TRBV4-2	TRBJ2-2	CASSQLLQMSGGGELFF	TGTGCCAGCAGCCAACTCCTTCAAATGTCGGGAGGCGGGGAGCTGTTTTTT
NA	NA	TRBV14	TRBJ2-1	CASSLRGIYNEQFF	TGTGCCAGCAGCCTCCGAGGGATCTACAATGAGCAGTTCTTC
TRBD2	few	TRBV5-1	TRBJ2-1	CASSRTNSGGAYNEQFF	TGCGCCAGCAGCAGGACTAACAGCGGGGGGGCCTACAATGAGCAGTTCTTC
NA	NA	TRBV9	TRBJ1-6	CASSERVSYNSPLHF	TGTGCCAGCAGCGAGAGGGTTTCCTATAATTCACCCCTCCACTTT
NA	NA	TRBV10-2	TRBJ1-5	CASNTGLRQPQHF	TGCGCCAGCAACACGGGGTTAAGGCAGCCCCAGCATTTT
NA	NA	TRBV3-1/TRBV3-2	TRBJ1-2	CASSQNIAGYTF	TGTGCCAGCAGCCAAAACATAGCTGGCTACACCTTC
TRBD1	NA	TRBV5-4	TRBJ2-5	CASSLGGTGGETQYF	TGTGCCAGCAGCTTGGGTGGGACAGGGGGCGAGACCCAGTACTTC
TRBD1	NA	TRBV28	TRBJ1-2	CASSLRDSVYGYTF	TGTGCCAGCAGTTTACGGGACAGCGTCTATGGCTACACCTTC
NA	NA	TRBV30	TRBJ1-1	CAWSLIDRDHTEAFF	TGTGCCTGGAGCCTCATTGACAGAGACCATACTGAAGCTTTCTTT
NA	NA	TRBV7-3	TRBJ2-3	CASSSERGSTDTQYF	TGTGCCAGCAGCTCAGAGAGGGGTAGCACAGATACGCAGTATTTT
NA	NA	TRBV9	TRBJ2-3	CASSQTPTDTQYF	TGTGCCAGCAGCCAAACCCCGACAGATACGCAGTATTTT
NA	NA	TRBV5-1	TRBJ2-1	CASSLAGGTSYNEQFF	TGCGCCAGCAGCTTGGCAGGGGGGACGTCCTACAATGAGCAGTTCTTC
NA	NA	TRBV18	TRBJ1-3	CASSGIRGNTIYF	TGTGCCAGCTCCGGAATCAGGGGAAACACCATATATTTT
TRBD1	NA	TRBV3-1/TRBV3-2	TRBJ2-3	CASSLTTGGDTQYF	TGTGCCAGCAGCCTGACCACAGGGGGAGATACGCAGTATTTT
TRBD1	NA	TRBV24-1	TRBJ2-3	CATSEPQGTTDTQYF	TGTGCCACCAGTGAGCCACAGGGGACGACAGATACGCAGTATTTT
NA	NA	TRBV19	TRBJ1-4	CASSGTRTTTNEKLFF	TGTGCCAGTAGTGGGACTAGGACAACAACTAATGAAAAACTGTTTTTT
NA	NA	TRBV6-5	TRBJ1-2	CASRTGTYGYTF	TGTGCCAGTAGAACTGGGACGTATGGCTACACCTTC
NA	NA	TRBV6-1	TRBJ1-1	CASSDEGFVNTEAFF	TGTGCCAGCAGTGACGAGGGGTTTGTTAACACTGAAGCTTTCTTT